The present entry profiles one T cell receptor (beta chain) with its context. Its antigen remains unidentified. This record comes from a study of human T cells and chemical hapten exposure. As for time point: patch test 2, 6 weeks after DPC sensitization. Treatment of the sample: therapeutic diphenylcyclopropenone sensitization with weekly scalp DPC. Alopecia patients, 18 to 70 years old and DPC-suitable, served as donors. Study-wide findings and caveats: Controls had significantly fewer large CDR3 similarity clusters than were formed by expanded TCRs.

The ends were cut back, 3 bases at V and 3 bases at J, with 13 bases in the middle. The CDR3 loop spans 15 amino acids. One entry per CDR3 protein, called by TCRdb with MiXCR from the RACE reads. The sample holds approximately 89,000 distinct CDR3 sequences, approximately 7% seen once. Sequenced here: whole blood, sampled in connection with sensitization to the hapten diphenylcyclopropenone (DPC). This chain links TRBV12-3 or TRBV12-4 with TRBJ2-3; unclear D gene. This clonotype was sampled from a woman in her twenties or thirties with alopecia areata. Some clones in this sample may be carry-over from other donors' samples. The DNA of the CDR3 is TGTGCCAGCAGTTTGGTTTCCCGACGGACAGATACGCAGTATTTT. Translated: CASSLVSRRTDTQYF.